This T cell receptor beta chain was sequenced during a study of CD8+ T cells in alopecia areata. Germline CDR1 is LNHNV and CDR2 is YYDKDF (reference sequence). CDR3 length equals 15 residues. Trimming removed 0 bases from V and 2 bases from J, with 11 bases in between. RNA was extracted and reverse transcribed into cDNA as the sequencing template. Some clones are missing from TCRdb's copy, which holds only in-frame ones; the method was immunoSEQ multiplex PCR. The profile shows about 150,000 clones, around half of them singletons. The chain has TRBV15 and TRBJ2-7, with TRBD2 as a possible D gene (6 bases). Here the sequenced sample was CD8+ T cells sorted from blood, taken at week 0. This TCR derives from a human donor with alopecia areata. The CDR3 spells CATSRDRGIAYEQYF. In DNA form, the CDR3 reads TGTGCCACCAGCAGAGATCGGGGGATCGCCTACGAGCAGTACTTC.